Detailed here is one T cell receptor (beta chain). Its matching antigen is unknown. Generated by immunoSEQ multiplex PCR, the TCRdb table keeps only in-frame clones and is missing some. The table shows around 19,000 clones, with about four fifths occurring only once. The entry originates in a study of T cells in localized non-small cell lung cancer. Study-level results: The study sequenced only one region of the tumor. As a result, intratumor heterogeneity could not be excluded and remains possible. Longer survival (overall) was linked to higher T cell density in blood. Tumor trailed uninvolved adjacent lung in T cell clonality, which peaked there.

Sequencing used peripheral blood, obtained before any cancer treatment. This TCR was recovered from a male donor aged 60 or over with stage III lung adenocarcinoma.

CDR3 nucleotides: TGCAGCGTTGAGGAGGGAGGGGATGGCTACACCTTC. Translation: CSVEEGGDGYTF. The V call is TRBV29-1, the J call TRBJ1-2; TRBD1 might be the D (5 bases). The CDR3 length is 12 residues. Germline V gene sequence: CDR1 SQVTM, CDR2 ANQGSEA. V was pared by 3 bases and J by 6 bases, with 11 bases between.